This T cell receptor (beta chain) was sequenced for a study of OX40 agonist ivuxolimab in advanced cancers. About the research overall: Patients enrolled in dose escalation were diagnosed with hepatocellular carcinoma, melanoma, renal cell or head and neck cancer. Among those treated, three patients had partial responses, one with hepatocellular carcinoma and two with cutaneous melanoma.

To note about this clone: Antigen unknown.

The data were produced by immunoSEQ multiplex PCR, yet TCRdb's version contains in-frame clones alone and is incomplete. The sample yields around 83,000 clones, roughly nine tenths seen once. General study results and limits: Doses of 0.1 to 3.0 mg/kg were accompanied by clonal expansion of CD4+ and CD8+ blood T cells by week 6. Among expanded peripheral T cells, antigen specificity went undetermined.

This TCR came from an adult with an advanced solid tumor such as melanoma, head and neck, liver or kidney cancer. This specimen was CD4+ or CD8+ T cells sorted from blood, taken in a trial of the OX40 agonist ivuxolimab.

CDR3 amino acids: CASSLVLRDDEQFF. Here the CDR3 DNA reads TGTGCCAGCAGCTTAGTGCTCCGGGATGATGAGCAGTTCTTC. The J gene is TRBJ2-1, the V gene TRBV11-2; D may be TRBD2 (5 bases). The CDR3 covers 14 residues. V was cut by 1 base and J by 8 bases, with 12 bases left in between. The V gene's germline CDR1 is SGHAT and CDR2 FQNNGV.